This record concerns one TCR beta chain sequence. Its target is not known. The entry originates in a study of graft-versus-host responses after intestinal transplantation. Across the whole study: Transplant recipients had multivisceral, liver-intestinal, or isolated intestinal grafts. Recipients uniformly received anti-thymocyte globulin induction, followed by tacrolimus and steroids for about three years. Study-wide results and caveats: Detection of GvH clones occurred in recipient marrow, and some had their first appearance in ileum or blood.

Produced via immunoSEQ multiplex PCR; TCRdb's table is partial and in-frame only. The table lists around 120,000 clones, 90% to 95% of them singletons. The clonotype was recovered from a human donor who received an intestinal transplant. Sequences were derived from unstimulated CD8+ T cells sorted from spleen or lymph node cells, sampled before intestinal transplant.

CDR3 loop: CASEVGAGSPSSYNEQFF. CDR3 in DNA: TGTGCCAGCGAGGTAGGGGCGGGGTCTCCAAGCTCCTACAATGAGCAGTTCTTC. V usage is TRBV13 and J usage is TRBJ2-1, with D possibly TRBD2 on 6 matching bases. The CDR3 is 18 amino acids. Germline CDR1 and CDR2: PRHDT and FYEKMQ (reference sequence). Trimming cost V 8 bases and J 0 bases, with 23 bases left between them.